Below, 14 T cell receptor beta chains from the same sample are listed, as sequenced in a study of siplizumab effects on memory and regulatory T cells. Produced via immunoSEQ multiplex PCR; TCRdb's table is partial and in-frame only. The sample lists about 97,000 clones; roughly 91% were seen once. The sequenced sample consisted of non-Treg CD4+ T cells sorted from blood. The receptors were gathered from a human donor in good health.

The rearrangement joins TRBV5-1 to TRBJ2-4; TRBD2 aligns across 11 bases. Germline-derived CDR1 and CDR2 are SGHRS and YFSETQ. The CDR3 totals 16 residues. V was clipped by 4 bases and J by 3 bases; unmatched bases: 6. The CDR3 DNA reads as TGCGCCAGCAGCCAGTCTAGCGGGAGGATCAAAAACATTCAGTACTTC. Protein product: CASSQSSGRIKNIQYF.

This clone was counted a single time. This chain links TRBV7-8 with TRBJ2-1, with D perhaps assigned TRBD1 or TRBD2 (5 bases each). V lost 6 bases to trimming and J lost 10 bases, with 22 bases between them. The length of the CDR3 is 15 residues. Germline V CDR1 and CDR2: SGHVS, FQNEAQ. CDR3 sequence (DNA): TGTGCCAGCAGTCAAGGGACCACGGCTCGATGGGAGCAGTTCTTC. It specifies CASSQGTTARWEQFF.

The rearrangement links TRBV7-3 to TRBJ2-6, with D perhaps TRBD1 or TRBD2 (5 bases each). This CDR3 region has 18 residues. Germline V gives CDR1 SGHTA, CDR2 FQGTGA. V gave up 5 bases and J gave up 2 bases, with 19 bases separating them. The CDR3 nucleotides are TGTGCCAGCAGCCCAATGGGAATACTGGGGGCTGGGGCCAACGTCCTGACTTTC. This translates into CASSPMGILGAGANVLTF.

This clone appeared once. The J gene is TRBJ1-5, the V gene TRBV6-6; D not certain. This CDR3 contains 15 residues. Per germline, CDR1 MNHNY and CDR2 SVGAGI (reference sequence). The V end lost 3 bases, the J end lost 0 bases, and 9 bases lay between the germline ends. The CDR3 region is CASSYLGDSNQPQHF. DNA of the CDR3: TGTGCCAGCAGTTATTTGGGTGATAGCAATCAGCCCCAGCATTTT.

This chain links TRBV2 with TRBJ1-5; 7 nucleotides match TRBD1. The CDR3 runs 15 residues. Trimming cost V 7 bases and J 4 bases; bases outside gene matches: 10. The V gene's germline CDR1 is SNHLY and CDR2 FYNNEI. The DNA for the CDR3 is TGTGCCAGCAACCAGGGGGGGGCTTGGAATCAGCCCCAGCATTTT. Encoded protein: CASNQGGAWNQPQHF.

CDR3 DNA: TGTGCCAGTAGTATAGCCACTAGCGGGCATAGCACAGATACGCAGTATTTT. Residues: CASSIATSGHSTDTQYF. The V gene is TRBV19, the J gene TRBJ2-3; TRBD2 matches 9 bases. V was pared by 1 base and J by 0 bases, with 5 bases of the junction left unmatched. From germline, CDR1 is LNHDA and CDR2 SQIVND (reference sequence). The length of the CDR3 is 17 residues. Complete variable domain (other parts from reference TRBV19 and TRBJ2-3): DGGITQSPKYLFRKEGQNVTLSCEQNLNHDAMYWYRQDPGQGLRLIYYSQIVNDFQKGDIAEGYSVSREKKESFPLTVTSAQKNPTAFYLCASSIATSGHSTDTQYFGPGTRLTVL.

This clone appeared a single time. The chain links TRBV18 to TRBJ1-2, with D maybe TRBD1 (5 bases). V lost 6 bases, J lost 3 bases, and 14 bases lay in between. Germline CDR1 is KGHSH and CDR2 is LQKENI. CDR3 size: 14 residues. The DNA for the CDR3 is TGTGCCAGCTCCAGGGCCTCGACAGACTATGGCTACACCTTC. It translates to CASSRASTDYGYTF.

J is TRBJ2-5 and V is TRBV5-1, with a possible D match to TRBD1 (6 bases). Germline V gene lookup returns CDR1 SGHRS and CDR2 YFSETQ. The CDR3 loop spans 14 amino acids. Trimming took off 3 bases at V and 2 bases at J, with 11 bases between the two ends. CDR3 protein: CASSSGQPQETQYF. As DNA, the CDR3 is TGCGCCAGCAGCTCCGGACAGCCTCAAGAGACCCAGTACTTC.

This chain connects TRBV4-1 to TRBJ2-5, with unresolved D. Trimming shortened V by 1 base and J by 2 bases, and 11 bases separated the two germline ends. Germline values: CDR1 MGHRA, CDR2 YSYEKL. The CDR3 sequence is 15 residues long. The CDR3 nucleotides are TGCGCCAGCAGCCAAGTCCGGAGTCGTCAAGAGACCCAGTACTTC. Its translation: CASSQVRSRQETQYF.

This clone was observed a few times. The V and J genes are TRBV7-8 and TRBJ1-1; no definite D call. The CDR3 runs to 14 residues. V was pared by 1 base and J by 1 base, with 7 bases between. Looked up from germline, CDR1 is SGHVS and CDR2 is FQNEAQ. This chain's CDR3 is CASSLVGPNTEAFF. In DNA, the CDR3 is TGTGCCAGCAGCTTAGTGGGTCCGAACACTGAAGCTTTCTTT.

This clone was detected only once. The V and J genes are TRBV5-6 and TRBJ2-7; 10 bases agree with TRBD2. The CDR3 loop spans 15 amino acids. Germline loops: CDR1 SGHDT, CDR2 YYEEEE. Trimming took 4 bases from V and 3 from J; bases not matched to a gene: 7. The CDR3 protein is CASSTGPSGSYEQYF. In nucleotides, the CDR3 is TGTGCCAGCAGCACGGGACCTAGCGGGAGCTACGAGCAGTACTTC.

The chain joins TRBV9 to TRBJ2-3; TRBD2 agrees at 9 bases. CDR1 is SGDLS and CDR2 is YYNGEE in the germline V gene. There are 16 residues in the CDR3. J gave up 4 bases and V 4 bases, and 10 bases lay outside the gene matches. The CDR3 loop is CASSPRGVAGADTQYF. The CDR3, as DNA: TGTGCCAGCAGCCCCCGGGGGGTAGCGGGAGCAGATACGCAGTATTTT.

This clone has more than one count but fewer than ten. The chain has TRBV28 and TRBJ1-5; TRBD1 might be the D (5 bases). The CDR3 is 14 residues long. V lost 7 bases and J 2 bases, leaving 12 bases between the germline ends. The germline CDR1 and CDR2 sequences are MDHEN and SYDVKM. The CDR3 DNA is TGTGCCAGCAACCGGCCGGGGGGCAATCAGCCCCAGCATTTT. Protein: CASNRPGGNQPQHF.

V is TRBV5-1 and J is TRBJ1-2; 7 bases fit TRBD1. There are 14 residues in the CDR3. The V gene's germline CDR1 is SGHRS and CDR2 YFSETQ. J gave up 8 bases and V 0 bases, and 7 bases lay outside the gene matches. CDR3 residues: CASSLAFGTAGYTF. The CDR3 DNA reads TGCGCCAGCAGCTTGGCCTTCGGGACAGCCGGCTACACCTTC.